One sample yielded the 27 T cell receptor beta chains listed below, sequenced in a study of CD8+ T cells in alopecia areata (dated by TCRdb to the late 2010s). The meaning of the sample's time point label: 24 weeks on oral tofacitinib. What this sample's treatment or condition label stands for: oral pan-JAK inhibitor, 5-10 mg twice daily. The library was prepared using the immunoSEQ multiplex PCR assay. RNA was extracted from all samples and reverse transcribed into cDNA, which served as template for TCR sequencing. Drawn from immuneACCESS, this table holds only the in-frame rearrangements with V and J called that TCRdb kept. Clones are partly lost; checked studies trace under half to an unresolved V gene and leave the rest unexplained. The sample profile shows 250,000 to 300,000 clones; more than 45% of them were found once. Roughly 1.8% of the sample is in the top ten clones. This specimen consisted of CD4+ T cells sorted from blood, obtained at week 24, from a patient treated with tofacitinib. The receptor source for this set is a human donor with alopecia areata.

This clone showed up just a few times. The rearrangement links TRBV7-9 to TRBJ2-2; D possibly matches TRBD1 or TRBD2 (5 bases each). Looked up from germline, CDR1 is SEHNR and CDR2 is FQNEAQ (reference sequence). The V and J ends lost 8 bases and 3 bases respectively, with 13 bases between them. The CDR3 spans 14 residues. The CDR3 is CASPGPWDTGELFF. The CDR3 bases are TGTGCCAGCCCGGGACCGTGGGACACCGGGGAGCTGTTTTTT.

The CDR3 region has the DNA TGTGCCTGGAGTGTCTACGGACAGCCCCTGAGAGCTTTCTTT. Translating gives CAWSVYGQPLRAFF. The chain has TRBV30 and TRBJ1-1, with D perhaps matching TRBD1 (6 bases). Trimming pared 0 bases from V and 10 bases from J, leaving 18 bases between. CDR1 and CDR2 from the germline V gene are GTSNPN and SVGIG (reference sequence). This CDR3 has 14 residues.

The V gene is TRBV27, the J gene TRBJ2-7; TRBD1 agrees at 9 bases. The CDR3 covers 14 residues. Unmatched junction bases numbered 3, after V lost 5 bases and J lost 1 base. CDR1 and CDR2 (germline): MNHEY, SMNVEV (reference sequence). The CDR3 DNA reads TGTGCCAGCAGTCACGGACAGGGGTCCTACGAGCAGTACTTC. It codes for CASSHGQGSYEQYF.

The chain carries TRBV28 and TRBJ2-5; D is unclear. The V end lost 5 bases, the J end lost 7 bases, and 11 bases lay between the germline ends. The length of the CDR3 is 12 residues. CDR1 is MDHEN, CDR2 SYDVKM, per germline. Here the CDR3 reads CASSPVGLTQYF. The CDR3 DNA is TGTGCCAGCAGTCCCGTTGGGTTGACCCAGTACTTC.

This clone was detected only a few times. The gene calls are TRBV28 and TRBJ1-1, with D possibly being TRBD1 (6 bases). Trimming took 6 bases from V and 10 from J, leaving 18 bases between them. Germline V lookup: CDR1 MDHEN, CDR2 SYDVKM. The CDR3 length is 13 residues. DNA for the CDR3: TGTGCCAGCAGCTTTCCGGGGGCGGTTAGAGCTTTCTTT. Its translation: CASSFPGAVRAFF.

CDR3 nucleotides: TGTGCCAGCAGCGTAGGGTGGACGGATCTATATGGCTACACCTTC. Protein sequence: CASSVGWTDLYGYTF. The rearrangement joins TRBV9 to TRBJ1-2; D is uncertain. Germline lookup yields CDR1 SGDLS and CDR2 YYNGEE. The ends were cut back, 0 bases at V and 5 bases at J, with 14 bases in the middle. CDR3 length: 15 residues.

V and J are TRBV5-4 and TRBJ2-1, with D perhaps TRBD1 or TRBD2 (5 bases each). Germline CDR1 and CDR2: SGHNT and YYREEE (reference sequence). This CDR3 contains 14 residues. V gave up 4 bases and J gave up 6 bases, with 14 bases separating them. CDR3 coding DNA: TGTGCCAGCAGCACGCCCCGGGGCGGCAATGAGCAGTTCTTC. Protein sequence: CASSTPRGGNEQFF. The whole variable domain, filled in from reference TRBV5-4 and TRBJ2-1, reads ETGVTQSPTHLIKTRGQQVTLRCSSQSGHNTVSWYQQALGQGPQFIFQYYREEENGRGNFPPRFSGLQFPNYSSELNVNALELDDSALYLCASSTPRGGNEQFFGPGTRLTVL.

This clone was counted a few times. The rearrangement uses TRBV27 and TRBJ1-1; a possible D gene is TRBD1 (6 bases). CDR1 MNHEY and CDR2 SMNVEV come from the germline V gene (reference sequence). Trimming shortened V by 10 bases and J by 3 bases, and 24 bases separated the two germline ends. The CDR3 is 16 residues long. The CDR3: CATLVNGGHSYTEAFF. The CDR3 nucleotides read TGTGCCACCCTGGTCAACGGGGGGCATAGTTACACTGAAGCTTTCTTT.

V usage is TRBV6-5 and J usage is TRBJ2-7, with 8 bases identical to TRBD1. The CDR3 sequence is 16 residues long. J was trimmed by 5 bases and V by 2 bases; bases with no gene match: 11. Germline V gives CDR1 MNHEY, CDR2 SVGAGI. The CDR3 region has the DNA TGTGCCAGCAGTTACAGGGGGCCAGGGGGCGCGGACGAGCAGTACTTC. Translation: CASSYRGPGGADEQYF.

The chain combines TRBV4-1 with TRBJ1-6; 7 bases are shared with TRBD1. This CDR3 contains 15 residues. V lost 1 base, J lost 7 bases, and 4 bases stayed unmatched. Germline V gives CDR1 MGHRA, CDR2 YSYEKL. CDR3 amino acids: CASSQVGGLNSPLHF. For the CDR3, the DNA is TGCGCCAGCAGCCAAGTAGGGGGCCTAAATTCACCCCTCCACTTT.

This rearrangement joins TRBV9 to TRBJ2-2, with unresolved D. This CDR3 spans 14 amino acids. Looked up from germline, CDR1 is SGDLS and CDR2 is YYNGEE. The V and J ends lost 4 bases and 6 bases respectively, with 13 bases between them. The CDR3 reads CASSHTQVPGELFF. CDR3 sequence (DNA): TGTGCCAGCAGCCATACCCAGGTTCCCGGGGAGCTGTTTTTT.

This chain uses TRBV7-9 with TRBJ2-5, with TRBD1 as a possible D gene (5 bases). This CDR3 has 15 amino acids. Between the trimmed V and J ends, which lost 4 bases and 1 base, there was a span of 13 bases. Per germline, CDR1 SEHNR and CDR2 FQNEAQ (reference sequence). Here the CDR3 DNA reads TGTGCCAGCAGCTCGCTTGGGCAGGGCCAAGAGACCCAGTACTTC. Protein sequence: CASSSLGQGQETQYF. The full variable domain, with the rest looked up from reference TRBV7-9 and TRBJ2-5, is DTGVSQNPRHKITKRGQNVTFRCDPISEHNRLYWYRQTLGQGPEFLTYFQNEAQLEKSRLLSDRFSAERPKGSFSTLEIQRTEQGDSAMYLCASSSLGQGQETQYFGPGTRLLVL.

This chain joins TRBV6-1 and TRBJ2-1, with D perhaps TRBD1 (6 bases). Trimming removed 3 bases from V and 2 bases from J, with 8 bases in between. The germline gives CDR1 MNHNS, CDR2 SASEGT. The CDR3 totals 14 residues. The CDR3 sequence: CASSDRGTYNEQFF. The DNA of the CDR3 is TGTGCCAGCAGTGACAGGGGCACCTACAATGAGCAGTTCTTC.

This sequence joins TRBV5-6 and TRBJ2-7; TRBD1 matches 8 bases. J lost 3 bases, V lost 4 bases, and 9 bases had no gene match. Germline loops: CDR1 SGHDT, CDR2 YYEEEE. The CDR3 covers 15 residues. For the CDR3, the DNA is TGTGCCAGCAGCCCAGACAGGGGCGCGGTCTACGAGCAGTACTTC. Residues: CASSPDRGAVYEQYF.

The V call is TRBV27, the J call TRBJ1-1; tentative D call: TRBD1 (6 bases). Germline-derived CDR1 and CDR2 are MNHEY and SMNVEV (reference sequence). The CDR3 runs 13 residues. V was pared by 5 bases and J by 7 bases, with 14 bases between. CDR3: CASSLDRYGEAFF. DNA of the CDR3: TGTGCCAGCAGTCTGGACAGATACGGTGAAGCTTTCTTT.

The CDR3 DNA follows: TGTGCCAGCAGACCCAGGGGGTATTTGTCTGACAATGAGCAGTTCTTC. Protein product: CASRPRGYLSDNEQFF. The chain carries TRBV25-1 and TRBJ2-1; 7 nucleotides align to TRBD1. Germline assignment: CDR1 MGHDK and CDR2 SYGVNS. V gave up 6 bases and J gave up 5 bases; unmatched junction bases: 13. The CDR3 runs to 16 residues.

This rearrangement joins TRBV4-1 to TRBJ1-2, with a tentative D call TRBD1 (6 bases). Looked up from germline, CDR1 is MGHRA and CDR2 is YSYEKL. V dropped 0 bases and J dropped 7 bases, with 24 bases sitting between them. This CDR3 has 18 residues. CDR3 loop: CASSQEGSGMRGGFGYTF. The CDR3 bases are TGCGCCAGCAGCCAAGAGGGGTCAGGGATGAGAGGGGGTTTTGGCTACACCTTC.

This chain links TRBV5-1 with TRBJ2-5, with 7 bases lining up with TRBD2. Germline CDR1 and CDR2: SGHRS and YFSETQ. Unmatched junction bases numbered 4, after V lost 3 bases and J lost 5 bases. This CDR3 is 13 amino acids long. This CDR3 is CASSSGGMETQYF. The CDR3 DNA sequence: TGCGCCAGCAGCTCGGGGGGTATGGAGACCCAGTACTTC.

Concerning this clone itself: In the same sample, other DNA sequences code for this CDR3. This chain uses TRBV7-9 with TRBJ1-5; no reliable D call. Germline CDR1 reads SEHNR; CDR2 reads FQNEAQ (reference sequence). The V end was cut by 5 bases, the J end by 1 base, with 9 bases between. This CDR3 region has 14 residues. This CDR3 reads CASSPGVSNQPQHF. CDR3 coding DNA: TGTGCCAGCAGCCCCGGGGTGAGCAATCAGCCCCAGCATTTT.

This chain uses TRBV6-5 with TRBJ2-3; D is perhaps TRBD1 (6 bases). V lost 0 bases, J lost 6 bases, and 13 bases lay in between. The CDR3 runs 15 residues. In germline, CDR1 is MNHEY, CDR2 SVGAGI. The CDR3 loop is CASSYSLAQGDTQYF. CDR3 nucleotides: TGTGCCAGCAGTTACTCCCTAGCCCAGGGGGATACGCAGTATTTT.

This chain uses TRBV23-1 with TRBJ1-5, with D hard to call. TRBV23-1 is filed as an ORF, its function uncertain. This CDR3 spans 14 amino acids. V was trimmed by 4 bases and J by 8 bases, leaving 15 bases between them. The CDR3 spells CASSPYAWGKPQHF. The CDR3 DNA sequence: TGCGCCAGCAGTCCCTACGCCTGGGGAAAGCCCCAGCATTTT.

This chain joins TRBV5-1 and TRBJ2-7, with D perhaps TRBD1 (5 bases). The ends were cut back, 0 bases at V and 6 bases at J, with 13 bases in the middle. CDR1 is SGHRS, CDR2 YFSETQ, per germline. This CDR3 comprises 14 residues. As DNA, the CDR3 is TGCGCCAGCAGCTTGGTACAGGCCGGTTCCGAGCAGTACTTC. Protein: CASSLVQAGSEQYF.

The chain uses TRBV30 and TRBJ2-1, with 7 bases lining up with TRBD2. The CDR3 is 14 residues long. The germline gives CDR1 GTSNPN, CDR2 SVGIG (reference sequence). V lost 4 bases and J lost 5; bases outside the gene matches: 8. CDR3 region: CAWTLGTTHNEQFF. In DNA form, the CDR3 reads TGTGCCTGGACCCTGGGGACTACCCACAATGAGCAGTTCTTC.

This clone was found a few times. V gene TRBV30 combines with J gene TRBJ2-3; D is undetermined. Between the trimmed V and J ends, which lost 0 bases and 4 bases, there was a span of 17 bases. The germline V gene has CDR1 GTSNPN and CDR2 SVGIG (reference sequence). This CDR3 comprises 16 residues. The CDR3 DNA is TGTGCCTGGAGTGTATGGAAGTGGGCGGAACCAGATACGCAGTATTTT. It is translated as CAWSVWKWAEPDTQYF.

J is TRBJ2-1 and V is TRBV2; a possible D gene is TRBD2 (7 bases). The CDR3 extends over 13 amino acids. In germline, CDR1 is SNHLY, CDR2 FYNNEI. V was clipped by 8 bases and J by 9 bases, with 17 bases between them. Here the CDR3 reads CASQGRVNAEQFF. The DNA for the CDR3 is TGTGCCAGCCAGGGGAGGGTGAACGCTGAGCAGTTCTTC.

As DNA, the CDR3 is TGTGCCACCAGCAGAGACCCAGGGGACGAGCAGTACTTC. This encodes CATSRDPGDEQYF. V usage is TRBV15 and J usage is TRBJ2-7, with TRBD1 as a possible D gene (6 bases). The V and J ends lost 0 bases and 5 bases respectively, with 8 bases between them. CDR3 length: 13 residues. Germline CDR1 LNHNV, CDR2 YYDKDF (reference sequence).

In regard to this clone: This specimen includes other DNA sequences encoding the same CDR3. The chain carries TRBV9 and TRBJ2-7; D tentatively reads TRBD1 or TRBD2 (5 bases each). Germline lookup yields CDR1 SGDLS and CDR2 YYNGEE. CDR3 length: 15 residues. The germline V and J ends were trimmed by 2 bases and 2 bases, with 14 bases remaining between them. The CDR3 region has the DNA TGTGCCAGCAGCGTCGCCGGGACGGGAACCTACGAGCAGTACTTC. Translating gives CASSVAGTGTYEQYF.